This T cell receptor beta chain was captured by sequencing in a study of spatial heterogeneity in lung cancer. The time point: sample taken at primary tumor resection. The cohort: under 80 early-stage, untreated non-small cell lung cancer patients. Unsorted whole RNA samples from tumor, nontumor lung or frozen PBMC were sequenced. Every cDNA TCR molecule received its own unique molecular identifier. TCRdb used MiXCR to reprocess the 5' RACE reads, holding one entry per CDR3 protein. The table has approximately 49,000 distinct CDR3 sequences, approximately 5.3% seen once; the top ten hold around 10%. The length of the CDR3 is 14 residues. After removal of 5 bases from V and 1 base from J, the junction contained 4 bases not matched to a gene. Germline values: CDR1 SGHTA, CDR2 FQGNSA. This clonotype has ten or more counts.

The clonotype was recovered from a male donor with early-stage non-small cell lung cancer. Sequenced here: PBMCs, sampled at surgery. V gene TRBV7-2 combines with J gene TRBJ1-1, with TRBD1 matching 7 bases. CDR3 residues: CASSQDRENTEAFF. CDR3 DNA: TGTGCCAGCAGCCAAGACAGGGAGAACACTGAAGCTTTCTTT.